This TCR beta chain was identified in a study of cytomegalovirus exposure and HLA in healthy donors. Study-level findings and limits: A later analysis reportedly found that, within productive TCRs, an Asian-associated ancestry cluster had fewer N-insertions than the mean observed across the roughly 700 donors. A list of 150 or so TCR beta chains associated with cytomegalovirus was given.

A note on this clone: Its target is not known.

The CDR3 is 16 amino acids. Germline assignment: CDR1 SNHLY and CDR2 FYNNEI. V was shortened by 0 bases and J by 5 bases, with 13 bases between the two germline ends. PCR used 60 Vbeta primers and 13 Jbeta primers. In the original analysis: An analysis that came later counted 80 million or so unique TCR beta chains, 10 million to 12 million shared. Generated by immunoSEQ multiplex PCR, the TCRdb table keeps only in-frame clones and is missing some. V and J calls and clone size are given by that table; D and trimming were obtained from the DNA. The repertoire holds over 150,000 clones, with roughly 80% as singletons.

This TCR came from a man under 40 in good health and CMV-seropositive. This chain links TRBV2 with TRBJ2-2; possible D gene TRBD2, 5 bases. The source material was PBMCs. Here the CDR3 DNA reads TGTGCCAGCAGTGAAGCGCTGTGGAGAGGGACCGGGGAGCTGTTTTTT. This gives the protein CASSEALWRGTGELFF.